This T cell receptor beta chain was found in a study of CD8+CD57+ T cells in acquired aplastic anemia. Whole-study context: DNA recovered from sorted CD4+ and CD8+ cells had a mean of approximately 3.2 ug. Study-wide results and caveats: Comparison of patients with controls identified 25 to 35 shared CD8+ CDR3 sequences. With respect to CD8+ Simpson's diversity, patients and controls did not differ significantly.

Genomic DNA served as template for TCR beta VDJ and CDR3 profiling. TCRdb re-derived calls from the reads in MiXCR, one entry per CDR3 protein. This table has fewer than 85,000 distinct CDR3 sequences, approximately 70% appearing once. Whoever was chosen for sequencing had shown CD8+CD57+ cell expansion by flow cytometry. Per germline, CDR1 SQVTM and CDR2 ANQGSEA. CDR3 length: 12 residues. This clonotype was found once. The antigen is unknown. Sequence at one end of the junction differs from germline and may be a read error. The chain combines TRBV29-1 with TRBJ2-7; D is ambiguous. The sequence derives from a human donor with aplastic anemia. Specimen: sorted CD4+, CD8+, or CD8+CD57+ T cells (not recorded which) from PBMCs. The CDR3 DNA sequence: TGCAGCGTCGCCAAGGGTCCTTACGAGCGGTACTTC. Residues: CSVAKGPYERYF.